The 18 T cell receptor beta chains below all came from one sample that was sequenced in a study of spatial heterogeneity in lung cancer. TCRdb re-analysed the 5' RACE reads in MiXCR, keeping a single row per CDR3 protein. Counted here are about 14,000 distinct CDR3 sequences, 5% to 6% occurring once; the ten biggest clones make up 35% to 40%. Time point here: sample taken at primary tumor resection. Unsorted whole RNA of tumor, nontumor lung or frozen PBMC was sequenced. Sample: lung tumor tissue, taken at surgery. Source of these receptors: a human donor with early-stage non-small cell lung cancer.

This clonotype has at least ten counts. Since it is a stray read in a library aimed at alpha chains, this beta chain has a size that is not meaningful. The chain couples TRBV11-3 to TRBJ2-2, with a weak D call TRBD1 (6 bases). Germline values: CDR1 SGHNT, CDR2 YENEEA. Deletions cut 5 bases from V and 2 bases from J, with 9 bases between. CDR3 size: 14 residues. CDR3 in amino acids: CASSSRGNTGELFF. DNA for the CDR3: TGTGCCAGCAGCAGCAGGGGAAACACCGGGGAGCTGTTTTTT. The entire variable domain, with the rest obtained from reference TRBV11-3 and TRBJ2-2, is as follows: EAGVVQSPRYKIIEKKQPVAFWCNPISGHNTLYWYLQNLGQGPELLIRYENEEAVDDSQLPKDRFSAERLKGVDSTLKIQPAELGDSAVYLCASSSRGNTGELFFGEGSRLTVL.

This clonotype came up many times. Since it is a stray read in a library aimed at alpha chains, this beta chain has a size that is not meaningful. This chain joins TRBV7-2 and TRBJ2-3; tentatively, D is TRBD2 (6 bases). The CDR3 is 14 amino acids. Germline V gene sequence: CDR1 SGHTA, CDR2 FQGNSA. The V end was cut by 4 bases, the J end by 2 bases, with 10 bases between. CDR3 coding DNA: TGTGCCAGCAGCTCGGGACTTTTCACAGATACGCAGTATTTT. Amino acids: CASSSGLFTDTQYF.

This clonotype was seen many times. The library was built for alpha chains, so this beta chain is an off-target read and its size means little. As DNA, the CDR3 is TGTGCCAGCAGCCTCGTCGGGGACAGTTTAGGCGAGCAGTACTTC. Encoded protein: CASSLVGDSLGEQYF. This sequence joins TRBV9 and TRBJ2-7, with TRBD1 identical over 7 bases. V shed 4 bases, J shed 6 bases, and the junction held 13 bases outside the gene matches. Per the germline V gene, CDR1 is SGDLS and CDR2 is YYNGEE. This CDR3 contains 15 residues.

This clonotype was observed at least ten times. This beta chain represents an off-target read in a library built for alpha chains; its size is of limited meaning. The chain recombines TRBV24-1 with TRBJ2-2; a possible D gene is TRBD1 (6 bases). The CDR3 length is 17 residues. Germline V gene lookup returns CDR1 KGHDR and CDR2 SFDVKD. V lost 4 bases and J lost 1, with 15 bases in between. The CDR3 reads CATSDPLRGQNTGELFF. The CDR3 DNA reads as TGTGCCACCAGTGACCCGCTGAGGGGACAGAACACCGGGGAGCTGTTTTTT.

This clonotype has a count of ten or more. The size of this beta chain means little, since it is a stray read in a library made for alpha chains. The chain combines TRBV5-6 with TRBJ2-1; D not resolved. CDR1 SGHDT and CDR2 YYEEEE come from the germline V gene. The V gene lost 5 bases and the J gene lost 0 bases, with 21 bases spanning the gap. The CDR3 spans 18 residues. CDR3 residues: CASRSASTGLSSYNEQFF. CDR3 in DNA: TGTGCCAGCAGGTCTGCGTCTACCGGGTTAAGCTCCTACAATGAGCAGTTCTTC.

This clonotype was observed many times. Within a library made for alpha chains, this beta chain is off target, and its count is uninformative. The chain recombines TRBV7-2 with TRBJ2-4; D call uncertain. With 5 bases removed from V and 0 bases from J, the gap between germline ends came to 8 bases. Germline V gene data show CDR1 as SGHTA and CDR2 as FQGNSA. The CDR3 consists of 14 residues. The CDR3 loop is CASSPGLAKNIQYF. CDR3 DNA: TGTGCCAGCAGCCCTGGCCTAGCCAAAAACATTCAGTACTTC.

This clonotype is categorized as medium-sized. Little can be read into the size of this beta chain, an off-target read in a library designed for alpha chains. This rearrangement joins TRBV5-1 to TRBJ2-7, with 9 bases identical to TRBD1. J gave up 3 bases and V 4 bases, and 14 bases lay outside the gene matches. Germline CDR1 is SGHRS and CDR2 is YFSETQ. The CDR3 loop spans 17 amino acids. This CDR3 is CASSLGVPGQGDYEQYF. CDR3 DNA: TGCGCCAGCAGCCTGGGTGTTCCGGGACAGGGAGACTACGAGCAGTACTTC.

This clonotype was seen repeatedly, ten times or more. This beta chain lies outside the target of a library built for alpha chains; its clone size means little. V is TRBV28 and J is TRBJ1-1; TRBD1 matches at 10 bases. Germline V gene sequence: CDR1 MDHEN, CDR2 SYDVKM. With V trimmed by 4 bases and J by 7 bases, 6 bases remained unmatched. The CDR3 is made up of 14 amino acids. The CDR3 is CASSSYGTGVEAFF. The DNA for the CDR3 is TGTGCCAGCAGTTCGTACGGGACAGGGGTTGAAGCTTTCTTT.

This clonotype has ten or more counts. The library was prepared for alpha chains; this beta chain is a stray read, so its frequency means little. The CDR3 coding sequence is TGCGCCAGCAGCCAAGCCCAAGCGGGAGCGTTCGAGACCCAGTACTTC. Its protein product is CASSQAQAGAFETQYF. The chain is built from TRBV4-3 and TRBJ2-5; 8 nucleotides line up with TRBD2. The CDR3 runs 16 residues. V was pared by 1 base and J by 5 bases, with 9 bases of the junction left unmatched. CDR1 and CDR2 from the germline V gene are LGHNA and YSLEER.

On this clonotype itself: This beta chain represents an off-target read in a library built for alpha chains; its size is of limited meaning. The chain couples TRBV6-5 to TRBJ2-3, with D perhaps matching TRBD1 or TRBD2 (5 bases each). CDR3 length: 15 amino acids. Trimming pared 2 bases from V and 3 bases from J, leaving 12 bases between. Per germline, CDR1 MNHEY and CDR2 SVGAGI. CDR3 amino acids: CASSYGAGSTDTQYF. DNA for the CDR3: TGTGCCAGCAGTTACGGGGCAGGGAGTACAGATACGCAGTATTTT.

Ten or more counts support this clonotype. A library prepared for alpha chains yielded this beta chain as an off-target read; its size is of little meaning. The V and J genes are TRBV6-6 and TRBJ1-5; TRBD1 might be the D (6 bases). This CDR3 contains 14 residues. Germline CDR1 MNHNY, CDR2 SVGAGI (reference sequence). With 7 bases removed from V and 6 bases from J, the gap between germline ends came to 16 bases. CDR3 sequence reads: CASTGGRAAQPQHF. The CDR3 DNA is TGTGCCAGCACGGGGGGCAGGGCGGCTCAGCCCCAGCATTTT.

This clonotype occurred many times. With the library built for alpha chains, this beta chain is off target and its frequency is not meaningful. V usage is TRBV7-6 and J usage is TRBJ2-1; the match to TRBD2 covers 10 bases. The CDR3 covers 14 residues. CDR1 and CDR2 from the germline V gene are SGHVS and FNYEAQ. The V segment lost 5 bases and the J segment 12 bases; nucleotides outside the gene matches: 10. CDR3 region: CASSRKSGRVGQFF. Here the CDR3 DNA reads TGTGCCAGCAGCCGAAAGAGCGGGAGGGTAGGGCAGTTCTTC.

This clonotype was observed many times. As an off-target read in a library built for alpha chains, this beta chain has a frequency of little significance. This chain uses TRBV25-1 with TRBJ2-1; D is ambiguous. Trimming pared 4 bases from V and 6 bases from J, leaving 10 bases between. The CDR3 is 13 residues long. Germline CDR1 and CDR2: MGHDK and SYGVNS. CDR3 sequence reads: CASSVSLANEQFF. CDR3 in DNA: TGTGCCAGCAGTGTTAGCTTGGCCAATGAGCAGTTCTTC.

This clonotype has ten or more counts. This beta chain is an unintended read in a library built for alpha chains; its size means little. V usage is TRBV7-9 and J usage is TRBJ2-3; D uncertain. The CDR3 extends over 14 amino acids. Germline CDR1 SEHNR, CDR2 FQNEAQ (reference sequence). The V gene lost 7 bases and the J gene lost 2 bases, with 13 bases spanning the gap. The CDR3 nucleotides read TGTGCCAGCAATCATCCCCGATCCACAGATACGCAGTATTTT. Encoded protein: CASNHPRSTDTQYF.

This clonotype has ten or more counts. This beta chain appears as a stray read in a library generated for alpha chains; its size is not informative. CDR3 in DNA: TGTGCCAGCAGTGGACGGACTAGGGGACCCACAGATACGCAGTATTTT. Translated: CASSGRTRGPTDTQYF. The chain uses TRBV2 and TRBJ2-3; 7 bases align to TRBD2. There are 16 residues in the CDR3. V gave up 4 bases and J gave up 2 bases; unmatched junction bases: 9. The germline V gene has CDR1 SNHLY and CDR2 FYNNEI.

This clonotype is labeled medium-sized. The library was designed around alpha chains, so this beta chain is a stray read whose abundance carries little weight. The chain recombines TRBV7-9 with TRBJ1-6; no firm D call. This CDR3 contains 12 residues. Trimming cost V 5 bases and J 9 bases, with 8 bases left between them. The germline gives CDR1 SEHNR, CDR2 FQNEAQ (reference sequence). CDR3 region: CASSAGLSPLHF. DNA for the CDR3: TGTGCCAGCAGCGCCGGACTTTCACCCCTCCACTTT. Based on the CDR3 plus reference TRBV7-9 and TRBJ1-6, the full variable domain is DTGVSQNPRHKITKRGQNVTFRCDPISEHNRLYWYRQTLGQGPEFLTYFQNEAQLEKSRLLSDRFSAERPKGSFSTLEIQRTEQGDSAMYLCASSAGLSPLHFGNGTRLTVT.

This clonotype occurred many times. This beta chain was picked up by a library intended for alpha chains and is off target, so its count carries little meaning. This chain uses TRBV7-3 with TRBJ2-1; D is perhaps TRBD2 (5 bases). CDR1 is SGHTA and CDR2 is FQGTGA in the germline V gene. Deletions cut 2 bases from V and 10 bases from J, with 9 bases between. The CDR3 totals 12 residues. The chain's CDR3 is CASSLLGGEQFF. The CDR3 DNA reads TGTGCCAGCAGCTTACTAGGAGGCGAGCAGTTCTTC.

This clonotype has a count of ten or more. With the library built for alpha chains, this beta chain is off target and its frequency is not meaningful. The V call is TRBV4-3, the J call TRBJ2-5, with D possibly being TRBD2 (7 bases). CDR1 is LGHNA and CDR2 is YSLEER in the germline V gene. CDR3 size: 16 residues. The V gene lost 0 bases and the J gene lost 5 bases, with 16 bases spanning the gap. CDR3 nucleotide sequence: TGCGCCAGCAGCCAAGACGGGGGGCGCGGGATGGAGACCCAGTACTTC. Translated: CASSQDGGRGMETQYF.